This entry lists 13 T cell receptor beta chains sequenced from one sample in a study of CD8+ T cells in alopecia areata. Following RNA extraction, reverse transcription yielded cDNA that acted as the sequencing template. Sequencing used immunoSEQ multiplex PCR; TCRdb keeps in-frame clones, though not all of them. The sample shows some 170,000 clones, 59% of them seen only once. The sample was CD4+ T cells sorted from blood, taken at week 0. The receptors were sampled from a human donor with alopecia areata.

The V gene is TRBV5-1, the J gene TRBJ1-2, with 8 nucleotides matching TRBD1. Looked up from germline, CDR1 is SGHRS and CDR2 is YFSETQ. This CDR3 region has 15 residues. The trim removed 5 bases at V and 0 bases at J, leaving 6 bases unmatched. The DNA for the CDR3 is TGCGCCAGCAGTCCCGGGACAGGATCTAACTATGGCTACACCTTC. It specifies CASSPGTGSNYGYTF. Combining the CDR3 with reference TRBV5-1 and TRBJ1-2 gives the whole variable domain KAGVTQTPRYLIKTRGQQVTLSCSPISGHRSVSWYQQTPGQGLQFLFEYFSETQRNKGNFPGRFSGRQFSNSRSEMNVSTLELGDSALYLCASSPGTGSNYGYTFGSGTRLTVV.

The chain has TRBV7-2 and TRBJ1-1; D gene uncertain. Germline CDR1 SGHTA, CDR2 FQGNSA. V was pared by 7 bases and J by 4 bases, with 10 bases between. This CDR3 is built from 12 residues. The DNA for the CDR3 is TGTGCCAGCACAGGTCAAAGCACTGAAGCTTTCTTT. Translation: CASTGQSTEAFF.

The rearrangement links TRBV29-1 to TRBJ1-1, with D possibly TRBD1 on 5 matching bases. Trimming removed 6 bases from V and 5 bases from J, with 10 bases in between. CDR1 is SQVTM, CDR2 ANQGSEA, per germline. This CDR3 region has 11 residues. CDR3 sequence: CSVGGLTEAFF. The DNA for the CDR3 is TGCAGCGTGGGGGGGTTGACTGAAGCTTTCTTT. Based on the CDR3 plus reference TRBV29-1 and TRBJ1-1, the full variable domain is SAVISQKPSRDICQRGTSLTIQCQVDSQVTMMFWYRQQPGQSLTLIATANQGSEATYESGFVIDKFPISRPNLTFSTLTVSNMSPEDSSIYLCSVGGLTEAFFGQGTRLTVV.

This sequence joins TRBV10-2 and TRBJ1-1, with D perhaps TRBD1 (5 bases). From germline, CDR1 is WSHSY and CDR2 SAAADI. The V and J ends lost 0 bases and 5 bases respectively, with 13 bases between them. This CDR3 has 15 residues. The CDR3 DNA is TGCGCCAGCAGTGAGTCCACCCGGGGGGGAACTGAAGCTTTCTTT. As protein: CASSESTRGGTEAFF.

This clone turned up a few times. V is TRBV30 and J is TRBJ1-3; D not certain. Germline CDR1 reads GTSNPN; CDR2 reads SVGIG (reference sequence). V lost 2 bases, J lost 0 bases, and 8 bases lay in between. The CDR3 sequence is 14 residues long. DNA of the CDR3: TGTGCCTGGAGTCAGGCACCCTCTGGAAACACCATATATTTT. Residues: CAWSQAPSGNTIYF.

V gene TRBV18 combines with J gene TRBJ1-5, with 10 bases identical to TRBD1. Germline loops: CDR1 KGHSH, CDR2 LQKENI. Trimming at V came to 4 bases and at J to 7 bases, leaving 4 bases not matched to a gene. This CDR3 is built from 14 residues. As DNA, the CDR3 is TGTGCCAGCTCACGGGGACAGGGGCAGCAGCCCCAGCATTTT. It is translated as CASSRGQGQQPQHF.

This clone was seen just once. The V call is TRBV7-3, the J call TRBJ2-2; possible D gene TRBD2, 6 bases. The CDR3 is 15 residues long. The V gene lost 5 bases and the J gene lost 4 bases, with 14 bases spanning the gap. CDR1 SGHTA and CDR2 FQGTGA come from the germline V gene. CDR3 sequence reads: CASSPGRTSTGELFF. In DNA form, the CDR3 reads TGTGCCAGCAGCCCGGGGAGGACCTCCACCGGGGAGCTGTTTTTT.

V and J are TRBV11-2 and TRBJ2-5; D remains ambiguous. Germline loops: CDR1 SGHAT, CDR2 FQNNGV. Trimming removed 1 base at V and 5 bases at J, with 11 bases between. This CDR3 is built from 14 residues. In DNA, the CDR3 is TGTGCCAGCAGCTTAGGCTCAATTAGGGAGACCCAGTACTTC. It is translated as CASSLGSIRETQYF.

This chain connects TRBV29-1 to TRBJ2-4; D is possibly TRBD1 (6 bases). Germline CDR1 is SQVTM and CDR2 is ANQGSEA. V was clipped by 4 bases and J by 7 bases, with 14 bases between them. This CDR3 contains 13 residues. CDR3 in DNA: TGCAGCGTTGCCTTGATACAGGGTAACATTCAGTACTTC. This gives the protein CSVALIQGNIQYF. The variable domain in full, with the rest retrieved from reference TRBV29-1 and TRBJ2-4, is SAVISQKPSRDICQRGTSLTIQCQVDSQVTMMFWYRQQPGQSLTLIATANQGSEATYESGFVIDKFPISRPNLTFSTLTVSNMSPEDSSIYLCSVALIQGNIQYFGAGTRLSVL.

V usage is TRBV29-1 and J usage is TRBJ2-1; D might be TRBD2 (7 bases). The V gene's germline CDR1 is SQVTM and CDR2 ANQGSEA. V gave up 7 bases and J gave up 2 bases, with 18 bases separating them. CDR3 length: 15 amino acids. DNA of the CDR3: TGCAGCGCTTCGGGGCGGGGGCCCACCTACAATGAGCAGTTCTTC. Amino acid sequence: CSASGRGPTYNEQFF.

The chain employs TRBV11-1 and TRBJ1-2; tentative D call: TRBD1 (5 bases). The CDR3 loop spans 13 amino acids. CDR1 SGHAT and CDR2 FQDESV come from the germline V gene (reference sequence). V was pared by 1 base and J by 4 bases, with 7 bases between. Here the CDR3 DNA reads TGTGCCAGCAGCTTAGGGGACCTCTATGGCTACACCTTC. Its protein is CASSLGDLYGYTF.

As DNA, the CDR3 is TGTGCCAGCAGCTTAGATCCCAATTCACCCCTCCACTTT. It translates to CASSLDPNSPLHF. The chain is built from TRBV7-2 and TRBJ1-6, with D uncertain. Germline values: CDR1 SGHTA, CDR2 FQGNSA. The CDR3 has 13 residues. The V and J ends lost 1 base and 7 bases respectively, with 5 bases between them.

The chain has TRBV6-1 and TRBJ2-2; TRBD1 matches at 7 bases. Germline CDR1 and CDR2: MNHNS and SASEGT. The J segment lost 3 bases and the V segment lost 10 bases, leaving 8 bases of the junction unmatched. The CDR3 has 14 amino acids. The CDR3 is CATQRDRHTGELFF. The CDR3 bases are TGTGCCACCCAACGGGACAGACACACCGGGGAGCTGTTTTTT.